The present T cell receptor beta chain was sequenced within a study of cytomegalovirus exposure and HLA in healthy donors. Overall study findings and caveats: It emerged from a later analysis that several of the most significant clusters appeared to be linked to common viral pathogens.

As regards this clone: What it binds is not known. An end of the junction differs from the germline gene, which may be a read error.

Use of 60 Vbeta and 13 Jbeta primers characterized the PCR. Original analysis: Unique TCR beta chains numbered roughly 84 million in a later analysis, with 10 million to 14 million shared. Here immunoSEQ multiplex PCR was the method, and the copy in TCRdb shows in-frame clones only, minus some. V and J calls and clone size follow that table, whereas D and trimming were derived from the DNA. This table holds around 140,000 clones, around 73% found once. The length of the CDR3 is 15 residues. Germline V CDR1 and CDR2: SGHRS, YFSETQ. Material for sequencing was PBMCs. The TCR originated in a woman between 18 and 29 years old in good health and CMV-seronegative. J is TRBJ2-6 and V is TRBV5-1; TRBD1 is a possible D gene (5 bases). The CDR3 DNA follows: TGCGCCAGCAGCTTGGGTAATTCTGGGGCCAACGTCCCGACTTTC. This sequence encodes CASSLGNSGANVPTF.